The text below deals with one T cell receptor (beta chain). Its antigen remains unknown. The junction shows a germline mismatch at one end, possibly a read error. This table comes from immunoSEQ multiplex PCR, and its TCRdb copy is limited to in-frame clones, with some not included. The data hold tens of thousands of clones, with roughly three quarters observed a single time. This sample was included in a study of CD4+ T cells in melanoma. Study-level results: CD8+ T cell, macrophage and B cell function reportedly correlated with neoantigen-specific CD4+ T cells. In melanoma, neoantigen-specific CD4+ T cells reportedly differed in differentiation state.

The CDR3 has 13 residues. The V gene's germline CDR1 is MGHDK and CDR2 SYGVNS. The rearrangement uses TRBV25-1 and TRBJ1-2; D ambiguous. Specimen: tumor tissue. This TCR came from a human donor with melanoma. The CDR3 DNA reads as TGTGCCAGCAGCCATACAGTAAACTATGGCCACACCTTC. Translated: CASSHTVNYGHTF.